This T cell receptor (beta chain) was identified during a study of blood T cell repertoires in COVID-19. Clones were sequenced by immunoSEQ multiplex PCR, and TCRdb holds only the in-frame ones, with some missing. The sample has a few hundred thousand clones; around 86% are singletons. This receptor was identified in a woman aged 40 to 55 who had recovered from COVID-19. Sequencing was performed on peripheral blood.

CDR3 protein: CASVLQGVDTIYF. The CDR3 nucleotides are TGTGCCAGCGTTCTTCAGGGGGTGGACACCATATATTTT. The rearrangement joins TRBV2 to TRBJ1-3; 7 bases map to TRBD1. The CDR3 covers 13 residues. Trimming removed 8 bases from V and 8 bases from J; junction bases left unmatched: 9. The germline gives CDR1 SNHLY, CDR2 FYNNEI.